The TCR beta chain under discussion was sequenced for a study of T cells in Graves' hyperthyroidism and ophthalmopathy. This CDR3 has 14 amino acids. V lost 2 bases to trimming and J lost 6 bases; unmatched junction nucleotides: 4. Germline CDR1 and CDR2: MDHEN and SYDVKM. This clonotype showed up many times. TCR beta CDR3 regions were amplified from RNA. During a first-round RT-PCR of the TCR CDR3, the HTBI primer set was used. TCRdb reprocessed the multiplex PCR reads with MiXCR, giving one entry per CDR3 protein. Of roughly 700,000 distinct CDR3 sequences detected, 14% appear once; the ten largest clones hold 10% to 13%.

The V call is TRBV28, the J call TRBJ2-7, with 10 bases aligning to TRBD2. This receptor was taken from a young woman with Graves' hyperthyroidism. The sample consisted of blood. In DNA form, the CDR3 reads TGTGCCAGCAGTTTAAGGCTAGCGGGAGTCGAGCAGTACTTC. As protein: CASSLRLAGVEQYF.